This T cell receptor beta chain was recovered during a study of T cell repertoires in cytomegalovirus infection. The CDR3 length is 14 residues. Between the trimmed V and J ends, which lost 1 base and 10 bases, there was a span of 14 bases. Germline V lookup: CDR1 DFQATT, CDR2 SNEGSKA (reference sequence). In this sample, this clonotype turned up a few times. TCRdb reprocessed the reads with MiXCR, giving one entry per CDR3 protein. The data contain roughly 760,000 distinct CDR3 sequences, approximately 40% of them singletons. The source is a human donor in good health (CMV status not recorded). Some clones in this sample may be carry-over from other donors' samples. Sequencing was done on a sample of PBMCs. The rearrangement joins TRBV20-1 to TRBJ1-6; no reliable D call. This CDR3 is CSARVGGGMSPLHF. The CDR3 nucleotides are TGCAGTGCTAGAGTTGGTGGCGGCATGTCACCCCTCCACTTT.